This T cell receptor (beta chain) was observed in a study of blood T cell repertoires in COVID-19. Study-level information: Both acute and convalescent COVID-19 samples were obtained from the United States, Italy and Spain. T cells, B-cell-depleted T cells, or PBMCs provided the cDNA or gDNA that served as material.

The repertoire was sequenced with immunoSEQ multiplex PCR; TCRdb's copy has only in-frame clones and lacks some. This sample carries approximately 54,000 clones, about 86% of them seen once, and the ten largest clones take around 4.6%. This clone was seen a single time. Germline loops: CDR1 LNHNV, CDR2 YYDKDF (reference sequence). The CDR3 consists of 14 residues. Trimming removed 4 bases at V and 8 bases at J, with 15 bases between. Input material: peripheral blood. This rearrangement joins TRBV15 to TRBJ1-5; D is possibly TRBD1 (6 bases). This clonotype originated in a man older than 75 with active COVID-19. CDR3 in DNA: TGTGCCACCAGCACATACCGGGCAGGGGAGCCCCAGCATTTT. It translates to CATSTYRAGEPQHF.